The 22 T cell receptor beta chains listed next were all sequenced from one sample in a study of T cells in Graves' hyperthyroidism and ophthalmopathy. TCR beta CDR3 sequences were amplified from RNA transcripts. Primed by the HTBI set, a first-round RT-PCR was run on the TCR CDR3. One entry per CDR3 protein results from TCRdb running MiXCR on the multiplex PCR reads. The profile shows 40,000 to 60,000 distinct CDR3 sequences, approximately 48% of them singletons. Sequenced sample: blood. The receptors derive from a woman aged 45 to 65 with Graves' ophthalmopathy.

The table lists this clonotype with many counts. This chain uses TRBV9 with TRBJ1-1; possible D gene TRBD1, 5 bases. In germline, CDR1 is SGDLS, CDR2 YYNGEE. V lost 7 bases and J lost 1, with 14 bases in between. This CDR3 region has 14 residues. DNA for the CDR3: TGTGCCAGCGCAAGGGGACGCCAGAACACTGAAGCTTTCTTT. This codes for CASARGRQNTEAFF.

This chain uses TRBV7-9 with TRBJ2-3, with 16 bases fitting TRBD2. V was pared by 10 bases and J by 6 bases, with 7 bases of the junction left unmatched. The germline V gene has CDR1 SEHNR and CDR2 FQNEAQ (reference sequence). The CDR3 has 15 amino acids. CDR3 protein: CAITGGLAGGDTQYF. In DNA, the CDR3 is TGTGCCATTACAGGGGGACTAGCGGGAGGGGATACGCAGTATTTT.

This sequence joins TRBV7-2 and TRBJ2-7; 8 bases match TRBD1. Germline lookup yields CDR1 SGHTA and CDR2 FQGNSA. Trimming removed 5 bases from V and 5 bases from J; junction bases left unmatched: 5. The CDR3 consists of 13 residues. The CDR3 loop reads CASSRTGLDEQYF. DNA of the CDR3: TGTGCCAGCAGCAGGACAGGGCTGGACGAGCAGTACTTC.

This clonotype has at least ten counts. The chain uses TRBV13 and TRBJ2-7, with 10 bases lining up with TRBD2. V gave up 5 bases and J gave up 4 bases; unmatched junction bases: 8. The CDR3 sequence is 15 residues long. The germline CDR1 and CDR2 sequences are PRHDT and FYEKMQ (reference sequence). CDR3 sequence (DNA): TGTGCCAGCAGCCAGAAAAGCGGGAGGGTTTACGAGCAGTACTTC. Protein product: CASSQKSGRVYEQYF. The full variable domain, in which reference TRBV13 and TRBJ2-7 provide the parts outside the CDR3, is AAGVIQSPRHLIKEKRETATLKCYPIPRHDTVYWYQQGPGQDPQFLISFYEKMQSDKGSIPDRFSAQQFSDYHSELNMSSLELGDSALYFCASSQKSGRVYEQYFGPGTRLTVT.

This sequence joins TRBV4-1 and TRBJ2-5; 10 bases match TRBD2. Germline trimming cut 0 bases from V and 5 bases from J; bases unmatched to any gene: 9. This CDR3 spans 17 amino acids. Germline V gives CDR1 MGHRA, CDR2 YSYEKL. CDR3 in DNA: TGCGCCAGCAGCCAAGATTTCGAGCGGGAGGGCCGGGAGACCCAGTACTTC. It yields the protein CASSQDFEREGRETQYF.

On this clonotype: In this CDR3 the conserved last residue, phenylalanine or tryptophan, is missing, so a read error is likely. The chain joins TRBV9 to TRBJ2-3; a weak D match, TRBD2 (5 bases). The CDR3 spans 14 residues. The V and J ends lost 7 bases and 4 bases respectively, with 16 bases between them. Germline assignment: CDR1 SGDLS and CDR2 YYNGEE. This chain's CDR3 is CASGLGMGADTQYL. The CDR3 nucleotides are TGTGCCAGCGGACTTGGGATGGGCGCAGATACGCAGTATCTT.

This clonotype came up many times. V usage is TRBV6-1 and J usage is TRBJ1-1; D remains unclear. CDR3 length: 12 residues. Between the trimmed V and J ends, which lost 7 bases and 2 bases, there was a span of 8 bases. Germline values: CDR1 MNHNS, CDR2 SASEGT. The CDR3 loop is CASMAYNTEAFF. The CDR3 region has the DNA TGTGCCAGCATGGCCTACAACACTGAAGCTTTCTTT.

The rearrangement links TRBV11-3 to TRBJ2-1, with 10 positions matching TRBD2. The V gene end was trimmed by 5 bases and the J gene end by 9 bases; junction bases not matched to a gene: 22. CDR1 and CDR2 from the germline V gene are SGHNT and YENEEA. The CDR3 sequence is 19 residues long. CDR3 nucleotide sequence: TGTGCCAGCAGCCCCGGTGGACAGGCACCGGGACTAGCGAAGGGTGAGCAGTTCTTC. Amino acids: CASSPGGQAPGLAKGEQFF.

This clonotype showed up many times. The chain couples TRBV6-2 or TRBV6-3 to TRBJ2-7, with D possibly matching TRBD1 (6 bases). The germline V and J ends were trimmed by 10 bases and 4 bases, with 23 bases remaining between them. This CDR3 is 15 amino acids long. Germline V lookup: CDR1 MNHEY, CDR2 SVGEGT. CDR3 in amino acids: CATDPSGTRSYEQYF. The CDR3 nucleotides read TGTGCCACCGATCCCTCCGGGACACGATCTTACGAGCAGTACTTC.

This chain joins TRBV12-3 or TRBV12-4 and TRBJ2-4; possible D gene TRBD2, 6 bases. Trimming stripped 7 bases from V and 5 bases from J, with 18 bases between. The CDR3 is 15 residues long. This CDR3 is CASKLAGGEQNIQYF. CDR3 coding DNA: TGTGCCAGCAAACTAGCCGGGGGAGAACAAAACATTCAGTACTTC.

In this sample, this clonotype turned up many times. The chain links TRBV11-3 to TRBJ2-2; 8 nucleotides align to TRBD1. Germline CDR1 reads SGHNT; CDR2 reads YENEEA. V was pared by 5 bases and J by 6 bases, with 11 bases of the junction left unmatched. The CDR3 has 16 residues. The CDR3 sequence: CASSPGGRGSAGELFF. CDR3 DNA: TGTGCCAGCAGCCCAGGGGGCAGGGGGAGTGCCGGGGAGCTGTTTTTT.

The chain combines TRBV4-2 with TRBJ2-7; TRBD2 might be the D (5 bases). CDR3 size: 15 residues. Trimming took off 0 bases at V and 2 bases at J, with 11 bases between the two ends. The germline CDR1 and CDR2 sequences are LGHNA and YNFKEQ. This CDR3 reads CASSQDPGSAYEQYF. The CDR3 nucleotides read TGTGCCAGCAGCCAAGATCCGGGGAGCGCCTACGAGCAGTACTTC.

The table lists this clonotype with many counts. The V call is TRBV7-6, the J call TRBJ1-4; D unclear. The CDR3 is made up of 15 amino acids. V was trimmed by 2 bases and J by 3 bases, leaving 10 bases between them. The V gene's germline CDR1 is SGHVS and CDR2 FNYEAQ. This CDR3 is CASSLNPGSNEKLFF. CDR3 nucleotide sequence: TGTGCCAGCAGCTTAAACCCCGGGTCTAATGAAAAACTGTTTTTT.

At least ten counts were recorded for this clonotype. The chain couples TRBV6-1 to TRBJ1-5; weak D call: TRBD1 (5 bases). Germline assignment: CDR1 MNHNS and CDR2 SASEGT. The CDR3 consists of 15 residues. The V and J ends lost 0 bases and 4 bases respectively, with 10 bases between them. The DNA of the CDR3 is TGTGCCAGCAGTGAAGCGAGGGGCGGGAATCAGCCCCAGCATTTT. This gives the protein CASSEARGGNQPQHF.

This clonotype was counted many times. The genes are TRBV11-3 and TRBJ2-1, with a weak D call TRBD1 (5 bases). The CDR3 is 14 residues long. V gave up 5 bases and J gave up 10 bases, with 18 bases separating them. The germline CDR1 and CDR2 sequences are SGHNT and YENEEA. This CDR3 reads CASSQTTYSGEQFF. CDR3 DNA sequence: TGTGCCAGCAGCCAAACGACTTATTCAGGGGAGCAGTTCTTC. Complete variable domain (other parts from reference TRBV11-3 and TRBJ2-1): EAGVVQSPRYKIIEKKQPVAFWCNPISGHNTLYWYLQNLGQGPELLIRYENEEAVDDSQLPKDRFSAERLKGVDSTLKIQPAELGDSAVYLCASSQTTYSGEQFFGPGTRLTVL.

This clonotype came up once. An end of the junction does not agree with germline; a read error may underlie this. CDR3: CSARGDVETRYF. The DNA of the CDR3 is TGCAGTGCTAGGGGGGACGTGGAGACCCGGTACTTC. J is TRBJ2-5 and V is TRBV20-1, with D perhaps assigned TRBD1 or TRBD2 (5 bases each). Germline V CDR1 and CDR2: DFQATT, SNEGSKA (reference sequence). CDR3 size: 12 residues.

This clonotype has a count of ten or more. The chain couples TRBV7-9 to TRBJ1-4, with 8 bases fitting TRBD1. In germline, CDR1 is SEHNR, CDR2 FQNEAQ (reference sequence). The CDR3 sequence is 15 residues long. V was clipped by 5 bases and J by 3 bases; unmatched bases: 5. The DNA of the CDR3 is TGTGCCAGCAGCAAGGGACAGGCCCCTAATGAAAAACTGTTTTTT. Translated: CASSKGQAPNEKLFF.

At least ten counts were recorded for this clonotype. The rearrangement uses TRBV19 and TRBJ1-5, with D unclear. V gave up 8 bases and J gave up 5 bases, with 13 bases separating them. The CDR3 runs to 13 residues. Germline V gene lookup returns CDR1 LNHDA and CDR2 SQIVND (reference sequence). The CDR3 DNA reads as TGTGCCAGTGTAAAGGGCTCTGATCAGCCCCAGCATTTT. Translation: CASVKGSDQPQHF.

This clonotype has a count of ten or more. The rearrangement uses TRBV13 and TRBJ2-7, with 9 bases matching TRBD1. The V and J ends lost 5 bases and 2 bases, in that order; junction bases with no gene match: 7. This CDR3 has 15 amino acids. CDR1 and CDR2 (germline): PRHDT, FYEKMQ (reference sequence). Here the CDR3 reads CASSNGQGRAYEQYF. CDR3 nucleotides: TGTGCCAGCAGCAACGGACAGGGGCGCGCCTACGAGCAGTACTTC.

Note on this clonotype: This may arise from a read error, as a much more abundant clone is one base away. The chain joins TRBV6-5 to TRBJ2-5; D remains ambiguous. Per the germline V gene, CDR1 is MNHEY and CDR2 is SVGAGI. With 0 bases removed from V and 7 bases from J, the gap between germline ends came to 18 bases. This CDR3 contains 16 residues. The CDR3 loop reads CASSYSWAARRGTQYF. The CDR3 DNA reads TGTGCCAGCAGTTACTCTTGGGCTGCCAGACGCGGGACCCAGTACTTC.

This clonotype was found many times. The V and J genes are TRBV7-2 and TRBJ2-6, with a possible D match to TRBD2 (6 bases). Trimming shortened V by 1 base and J by 0 bases, and 7 bases separated the two germline ends. This CDR3 region has 16 residues. In germline, CDR1 is SGHTA, CDR2 FQGNSA. The CDR3 spells CASSLVGGSGANVLTF. Written as DNA, the CDR3 is TGTGCCAGCAGCTTAGTCGGGGGCTCTGGGGCCAACGTCCTGACTTTC.

The chain links TRBV20-1 to TRBJ1-5; D perhaps matches TRBD1 (5 bases). CDR3 length: 12 amino acids. Germline lookup yields CDR1 DFQATT and CDR2 SNEGSKA (reference sequence). Trimming left V 6 bases short and J 4 bases short, with 10 bases between. The CDR3 coding sequence is TGCAGTGCATCGCGGGGGAATCAGCCCCAGCATTTT. Protein sequence: CSASRGNQPQHF.